This passage covers 25 T cell receptor beta chains from one sample sequenced in a study of cytomegalovirus exposure and HLA in healthy donors (dated by TCRdb to the late 2010s). Library preparation used the immunoSEQ multiplex PCR assay. For the multiplex PCR, a mixture combining 60 forward primers for TCR Vbeta segments and 13 reverse primers for TCR Jbeta segments was used. TCRdb took over this immuneACCESS table, retaining in-frame rearrangements with V and J assigned. Such tables are incomplete; in checked studies, under half of the missing clones stem from an unresolved V gene, and the remainder is unexplained. The sample table records around 280,000 clones; 70% to 90% of these occur just once. The ten largest clonotypes hold roughly 2.1% of the sample. Sequenced material: PBMCs. The receptors derive from a woman aged 18-29 years in good health and CMV-seronegative.

This chain joins TRBV10-2 and TRBJ1-2; D unresolved. The CDR3 extends over 13 amino acids. Germline assignment: CDR1 WSHSY and CDR2 SAAADI. V dropped 8 bases and J dropped 5 bases, with 15 bases sitting between them. The CDR3 DNA reads as TGCGCCAGCCGAGACCCGGCCGGGTATGGCTACACCTTC. This encodes CASRDPAGYGYTF.

The table lists this clone with a count of one. The CDR3 nucleotides read TGTGCCATCAGTGAGTCGGAGGGGGGGCAGGATGAGCAGTTCTTC. Its translation is CAISESEGGQDEQFF. This chain links TRBV10-3 with TRBJ2-1, with a tentative D call TRBD2 (7 bases). Trimming took 0 bases from V and 8 from J, leaving 14 bases between them. This CDR3 has 15 residues. CDR1 ENHRY and CDR2 SYGVKD come from the germline V gene.

This clone has only one observation. This sequence joins TRBV5-1 and TRBJ2-7, with 7 bases aligning to TRBD1. The length of the CDR3 is 17 residues. V dropped 2 bases and J dropped 0; count of bases not matched to a gene: 11. Germline V gene sequence: CDR1 SGHRS, CDR2 YFSETQ. DNA for the CDR3: TGCGCCAGCAGCTTTCTAAAGGACAGGACCAGCTCCTACGAGCAGTACTTC. Translated, it gives CASSFLKDRTSSYEQYF.

This clone was seen a few times. The chain recombines TRBV2 with TRBJ1-6, with D perhaps TRBD1 (5 bases). The CDR3 length is 18 residues. Germline CDR1 reads SNHLY; CDR2 reads FYNNEI. Trimming removed 1 base at V and 2 bases at J, with 15 bases between. The DNA for the CDR3 is TGTGCCAGCAGTGAAGGTCAGGGTCCCCTTACCTATAATTCACCCCTCCACTTT. This sequence encodes CASSEGQGPLTYNSPLHF.

The J gene is TRBJ2-7, the V gene TRBV2; weak D call: TRBD2 (6 bases). The CDR3 sequence is 13 residues long. V shed 7 bases and J shed 3 bases, with 13 bases lying between them. Looked up from germline, CDR1 is SNHLY and CDR2 is FYNNEI. CDR3 nucleotides: TGTGCCAGCAAAGGTTTGACTAGCTACGAGCAGTACTTC. Translated, it gives CASKGLTSYEQYF.

This clone was seen only a few times. At one boundary the junction diverges from the germline segment, which might be a read error. The J gene is TRBJ1-1, the V gene TRBV5-1, with D hard to call. Germline V gives CDR1 SGHRS, CDR2 YFSETQ. The CDR3 has 12 residues. This CDR3 is CASTLGSTEAFF. The CDR3 DNA is TGCGCCAGCACCTTGGGGAGCACTGAAGCTTTCTTT.

The chain joins TRBV2 to TRBJ2-3, with D possibly matching TRBD2 (5 bases). V shed 5 bases and J shed 1 base, with 10 bases lying between them. Germline assignment: CDR1 SNHLY and CDR2 FYNNEI. The CDR3 extends over 14 amino acids. Here the CDR3 DNA reads TGTGCCAGCAGTACTAGTTCCCGCACAGATACGCAGTATTTT. Its protein is CASSTSSRTDTQYF.

J is TRBJ1-1 and V is TRBV6-4, with a tentative D call TRBD1 (5 bases). Per the germline V gene, CDR1 is MRHNA and CDR2 is SNTAGT. V lost 7 bases and J lost 5, with 17 bases in between. CDR3 size: 14 residues. The chain's CDR3 is CASKRTREGTEAFF. In DNA form, the CDR3 reads TGTGCCAGCAAACGAACCAGGGAAGGAACTGAAGCTTTCTTT.

This chain uses TRBV5-1 with TRBJ1-3, with 7 positions matching TRBD1. The germline CDR1 and CDR2 sequences are SGHRS and YFSETQ. The CDR3 runs 16 residues. V gave up 0 bases and J gave up 3 bases; unmatched junction bases: 6. In DNA, the CDR3 is TGCGCCAGCAGCTTGGTACAGGGGATAGTTGGAAACACCATATATTTT. The encoded protein is CASSLVQGIVGNTIYF. Supplemented by reference TRBV5-1 and TRBJ1-3, the full variable domain reads KAGVTQTPRYLIKTRGQQVTLSCSPISGHRSVSWYQQTPGQGLQFLFEYFSETQRNKGNFPGRFSGRQFSNSRSEMNVSTLELGDSALYLCASSLVQGIVGNTIYFGEGSWLTVV.

This clone has a single count. V gene TRBV18 combines with J gene TRBJ1-2; 9 bases agree with TRBD1. The length of the CDR3 is 16 residues. V was clipped by 3 bases and J by 5 bases; unmatched bases: 10. Per germline, CDR1 KGHSH and CDR2 LQKENI. The CDR3 spells CASSPGTGRRQYGYTF. CDR3 nucleotides: TGTGCCAGCTCACCGGGGACAGGGAGGCGTCAATATGGCTACACCTTC.

V and J are TRBV2 and TRBJ2-7; 7 bases fit TRBD1. Looked up from germline, CDR1 is SNHLY and CDR2 is FYNNEI. The CDR3 spans 14 residues. The CDR3 spells CASRPGQRLYEQYF. The CDR3 region has the DNA TGTGCTTCCAGACCGGGACAGAGACTCTACGAGCAGTACTTC.

The chain has TRBV5-6 and TRBJ1-5; D is possibly TRBD1 (5 bases). The CDR3 extends over 15 amino acids. V was cut by 4 bases and J by 0 bases, with 11 bases left in between. Germline lookup yields CDR1 SGHDT and CDR2 YYEEEE. CDR3 in DNA: TGTGCCAGCAGCGCGGGACGGGATAGCAATCAGCCCCAGCATTTT. Translated: CASSAGRDSNQPQHF.

The chain employs TRBV4-1 and TRBJ2-3, with TRBD2 identical over 9 bases. The CDR3 extends over 16 amino acids. V was clipped by 4 bases and J by 5 bases; unmatched bases: 10. Germline V gene sequence: CDR1 MGHRA, CDR2 YSYEKL. The chain's CDR3 is CASSPQGLAFGDTQYF. In DNA, the CDR3 is TGCGCCAGCAGCCCCCAGGGACTAGCTTTTGGAGATACGCAGTATTTT.

This chain connects TRBV6-1 to TRBJ2-7, with D unclear. V lost 1 base to trimming and J lost 4 bases, with 8 bases between them. The CDR3 is 13 amino acids. CDR1 and CDR2 from the germline V gene are MNHNS and SASEGT. The DNA for the CDR3 is TGTGCCAGCAGTGAAGATTGGCGGTACGAGCAGTACTTC. Residues: CASSEDWRYEQYF.

This chain connects TRBV11-3 to TRBJ2-5; 12 bases fit TRBD2. V gave up 1 base and J gave up 4 bases; unmatched junction bases: 10. Germline V lookup: CDR1 SGHNT, CDR2 YENEEA. The CDR3 extends over 18 amino acids. This CDR3 reads CASSLGWASGGASETQYF. DNA for the CDR3: TGTGCCAGCAGCTTAGGGTGGGCTAGCGGGGGGGCCTCAGAGACCCAGTACTTC.

The chain couples TRBV11-2 to TRBJ1-1; D perhaps matches TRBD1 (5 bases). The CDR3 length is 16 residues. CDR1 is SGHAT, CDR2 FQNNGV, per germline. Trimming left V 6 bases short and J 0 bases short, with 17 bases between. CDR3 region: CASRKITGGVNTEAFF. In nucleotides, the CDR3 is TGTGCCAGCAGAAAAATCACGGGGGGTGTGAACACTGAAGCTTTCTTT.

The chain uses TRBV18 and TRBJ1-5; perhaps TRBD1 as D (6 bases). This CDR3 has 15 residues. Germline V CDR1 and CDR2: KGHSH, LQKENI. V lost 0 bases to trimming and J lost 7 bases, with 13 bases between them. The CDR3 spells CASSPPGGRAQPQHF. The CDR3 DNA is TGTGCCAGCTCACCACCGGGGGGGCGCGCCCAGCCCCAGCATTTT.

The gene calls are TRBV5-5 and TRBJ1-1; TRBD1 might be the D (5 bases). This CDR3 has 16 amino acids. Trimming took off 3 bases at V and 2 bases at J, with 17 bases between the two ends. Germline CDR1 is SGHKS and CDR2 is YYEKEE (reference sequence). The CDR3 here is CASSSLPPGENTEAFF. CDR3 bases: TGTGCCAGCAGCTCCCTCCCCCCGGGGGAAAACACTGAAGCTTTCTTT.

The chain is built from TRBV10-1 and TRBJ2-1; the match to TRBD2 covers 9 bases. Trimming removed 0 bases from V and 6 bases from J; junction bases left unmatched: 6. Germline values: CDR1 WNHNN, CDR2 SYGVQD (reference sequence). There are 16 residues in the CDR3. CDR3 region: CASSESSRGGFNEQFF. CDR3 in DNA: TGCGCCAGCAGTGAGTCGTCGCGGGGGGGCTTCAATGAGCAGTTCTTC.

This clone occurred once. The same CDR3 arises from other DNA sequences in this sample as well. The chain carries TRBV6-1 and TRBJ1-6; TRBD1 is a possible D gene (5 bases). V lost 3 bases, J lost 6 bases, and 21 bases lay in between. The V gene's germline CDR1 is MNHNS and CDR2 SASEGT. The CDR3 is 18 residues long. CDR3: CASSDAFGGTLRNSPLHF. CDR3 DNA sequence: TGTGCCAGCAGTGATGCATTTGGGGGGACTCTTCGTAATTCACCCCTCCACTTT.

The chain employs TRBV11-2 and TRBJ2-7; D not certain. Trimming left V 1 base short and J 2 bases short, with 9 bases between. The CDR3 is made up of 14 amino acids. The germline gives CDR1 SGHAT, CDR2 FQNNGV. For the CDR3, the DNA is TGTGCCAGCAGCTTAGGACAAGCTACCTACGAGCAGTACTTC. This sequence encodes CASSLGQATYEQYF.

The chain links TRBV10-3 to TRBJ1-3; 7 bases map to TRBD1. The CDR3 has 14 amino acids. The germline CDR1 and CDR2 sequences are ENHRY and SYGVKD. Trimming took 6 bases from V and 3 from J; bases not matched to a gene: 5. This CDR3 reads CAISDRQGGNTIYF. CDR3 sequence (DNA): TGTGCCATCAGCGATCGACAGGGTGGAAACACCATATATTTT.

The chain has TRBV6-6 and TRBJ1-2; D is possibly TRBD1 (6 bases). Deletions cut 8 bases from V and 6 bases from J, with 16 bases between. This CDR3 is built from 13 residues. CDR1 and CDR2 from the germline V gene are MNHNY and SVGAGI (reference sequence). CDR3 nucleotides: TGTGCCAGCGGAGTTAAAGGGGGAAATGGCTACACCTTC. Protein sequence: CASGVKGGNGYTF.

The chain couples TRBV20-1 to TRBJ2-7; D gene unclear. This CDR3 region has 11 residues. V shed 0 bases and J shed 6 bases, with 6 bases lying between them. Germline V gene sequence: CDR1 DFQATT, CDR2 SNEGSKA (reference sequence). The CDR3 loop reads CSAREAVEQYF. For the CDR3, the DNA is TGCAGTGCTAGAGAGGCGGTCGAGCAGTACTTC.

V is TRBV7-6 and J is TRBJ2-1; 12 bases map to TRBD2. CDR3 length equals 17 residues. The V gene's germline CDR1 is SGHVS and CDR2 FNYEAQ. J lost 7 bases, V lost 2 bases, and 9 bases had no gene match. For the CDR3, the DNA is TGTGCCAGCAGCTTAAAGTCTAGCGGGGGGGCTATGAATGAGCAGTTCTTC. It encodes CASSLKSSGGAMNEQFF.